This T cell receptor beta chain was identified during a study of blood T cell repertoires in COVID-19. Background on the study: PBMCs, B-cell-depleted T cells, or T cells were the source of the cDNA or gDNA that made up the material.

Profiling relied on immunoSEQ multiplex PCR, and the TCRdb table lists in-frame clones only, not all of them. The repertoire consists of 110,000 to 150,000 clones, with around nine tenths occurring once and the leading ten covering approximately 10%. The germline V gene has CDR1 MDHEN and CDR2 SYDVKM. This CDR3 has 15 amino acids. With 5 bases removed from V and 8 bases from J, the gap between germline ends came to 18 bases. This sequence was found in a man aged 50 to 60 with active or convalescent COVID-19. Sequences were obtained from peripheral blood. The chain recombines TRBV28 with TRBJ1-4, with a weak D call TRBD1 (6 bases). CDR3 sequence reads: CASSPHSGAEEKLFF. CDR3 nucleotide sequence: TGTGCCAGCAGTCCCCACTCAGGGGCTGAGGAAAAACTGTTTTTT.